This T cell receptor (beta chain) appears in the sequencing data of a study of beta chain features in type 1 diabetes. Study-level background: Sorted cells, more than 95,000,000 in number, were examined across all samples. Whole-study results and caveats: Naive, central memory and Treg TCRB repertoires seemed to resemble each other more closely in patients than they did in healthy donors. Cells that show high TCR expression could be over-represented by cDNA sequencing. Moderate yet significant TCRB CDR3 shortening was seen in Type 1 diabetes patients in all four CD4+ subsets.

The CDR3 totals 16 residues. CDR1 and CDR2 (germline): SSHAT, FNYEAQ (reference sequence). Germline trimming cut 5 bases from V and 4 bases from J; bases unmatched to any gene: 9. Expressed TCRB transcripts got sequenced, as all isolated RNA was reverse transcribed. Assay: immunoSEQ multiplex PCR; the TCRdb copy retains only in-frame clones and omits some. This repertoire shows some 300,000 clones, about 8% found once; its top ten account for under 1.3%. In regard to this clone: Its antigen is unidentified.

The rearrangement links TRBV7-7 to TRBJ2-5; TRBD1 matches at 11 bases. The sample taken for sequencing was central memory CD4+ T cells from blood. The sequence came from a woman aged 18-30 years in good health. In DNA, the CDR3 is TGTGCCAGCAGCGGACAGGGGGCGAACGCAGCAGAGACCCAGTACTTC. This codes for CASSGQGANAAETQYF.